One and the same sample provided the 22 T cell receptor beta chains below, sequenced in a study of human T cells and chemical hapten exposure. In TCRdb, the RACE reads were re-called with MiXCR into one record per CDR3 protein. The sample has 50,000 to 70,000 distinct CDR3 sequences; roughly 12% are singletons. Time point given: patch test 3, about 24 weeks after DPC sensitization. Treatment here: therapeutic diphenylcyclopropenone sensitization with weekly scalp DPC. The specimen was whole blood, collected in connection with sensitization to the hapten diphenylcyclopropenone (DPC). The receptors stem from a man aged 25-45 years with alopecia areata. Some clones in this sample may be carry-over from other donors' samples.

This clonotype was seen many times. This rearrangement joins TRBV18 to TRBJ1-1; no clear D gene. From germline, CDR1 is KGHSH and CDR2 LQKENI. This CDR3 contains 14 residues. V lost 3 bases to trimming and J lost 3 bases, with 11 bases between them. The DNA for the CDR3 is TGTGCCAGCTCACCCGGGCCTAGGGACACTGAAGCTTTCTTT. Protein sequence: CASSPGPRDTEAFF.

This clonotype was recorded a few times. In nucleotides, the CDR3 is TGTGCCAGCTCACCATCCGGCCCCACGGAGACCCAGTACTTC. Protein: CASSPSGPTETQYF. This chain uses TRBV18 with TRBJ2-5; D uncertain. V dropped 2 bases and J dropped 5 bases, with 12 bases sitting between them. Germline lookup yields CDR1 KGHSH and CDR2 LQKENI. The CDR3 length is 14 residues.

This clonotype was picked up many times. The rearrangement joins TRBV7-9 to TRBJ1-1; D gene ambiguous. In germline, CDR1 is SEHNR, CDR2 FQNEAQ (reference sequence). The CDR3 is made up of 13 amino acids. Trimming removed 4 bases from V and 4 bases from J, with 10 bases in between. The CDR3 coding sequence is TGTGCCAGCAGCTCAGGTGGATTCACTGAAGCTTTCTTT. Its protein is CASSSGGFTEAFF.

The chain is built from TRBV24-1 and TRBJ2-1; D possibly matches TRBD1 or TRBD2 (6 bases each). With 11 bases removed from V and 0 bases from J, the gap between germline ends came to 16 bases. Germline values: CDR1 KGHDR, CDR2 SFDVKD. This CDR3 is built from 15 residues. The CDR3 region is CAISEGGSSYNEQFF. The CDR3 nucleotides read TGTGCCATCTCCGAGGGGGGCAGCTCCTACAATGAGCAGTTCTTC.

This clonotype was recorded many times. The genes are TRBV7-6 and TRBJ1-6, with TRBD1 as a possible D gene (6 bases). Per the germline V gene, CDR1 is SGHVS and CDR2 is FNYEAQ. This CDR3 has 12 amino acids. Trimming removed 5 bases from V and 10 bases from J, with 9 bases in between. CDR3 sequence: CASSAQGSPLHF. As DNA, the CDR3 is TGTGCCAGCAGCGCCCAGGGGTCACCCCTCCACTTT. The full variable domain, its missing parts supplied by reference TRBV7-6 and TRBJ1-6, is GAGVSQSPRYKVTKRGQDVALRCDPISGHVSLYWYRQALGQGPEFLTYFNYEAQQDKSGLPNDRFSAERPEGSISTLTIQRTEQRDSAMYRCASSAQGSPLHFGNGTRLTVT.

J is TRBJ2-5 and V is TRBV29-1, with unresolved D. V was shortened by 4 bases and J by 2 bases, with 8 bases between the two germline ends. The CDR3 consists of 12 residues. Germline loops: CDR1 SQVTM, CDR2 ANQGSEA. Here the CDR3 reads CSVGRIQETQYF. CDR3 DNA sequence: TGCAGCGTTGGACGGATACAAGAGACCCAGTACTTC.

The chain combines TRBV7-9 with TRBJ1-5, with D possibly matching TRBD1 (6 bases). Trimming pared 1 base from V and 3 bases from J, leaving 13 bases between. The germline CDR1 and CDR2 sequences are SEHNR and FQNEAQ (reference sequence). The CDR3 has 16 residues. CDR3 nucleotides: TGTGCCAGCAGCTTAGTAGGGGACAAACACAATCAGCCCCAGCATTTT. This codes for CASSLVGDKHNQPQHF.

This clonotype showed up many times. The J gene is TRBJ2-5, the V gene TRBV24-1, with D perhaps matching TRBD2 (5 bases). V was shortened by 2 bases and J by 2 bases, with 11 bases between the two germline ends. CDR1 and CDR2 (germline): KGHDR, SFDVKD. There are 15 residues in the CDR3. CDR3 nucleotides: TGTGCCACCAGTGATTCGGGAACCATACAAGAGACCCAGTACTTC. It translates to CATSDSGTIQETQYF.

This clonotype was detected only a few times. This sequence joins TRBV28 and TRBJ2-6; D is undetermined. The ends were cut back, 9 bases at V and 1 base at J, with 10 bases in the middle. CDR1 MDHEN and CDR2 SYDVKM come from the germline V gene. This CDR3 is built from 14 residues. The chain's CDR3 is CASKAGSGANVLTF. The CDR3 region has the DNA TGTGCCAGTAAAGCTGGGTCTGGGGCCAACGTCCTGACTTTC.

This chain connects TRBV6-1 to TRBJ1-5; 7 bases are a match to TRBD1. From germline, CDR1 is MNHNS and CDR2 SASEGT. This CDR3 contains 17 residues. V gave up 6 bases and J gave up 2 bases; unmatched junction bases: 13. CDR3 in DNA: TGTGCCAGCAGCAGAGGGGCCAGACAGGGAGGCAATCAGCCCCAGCATTTT. Translation gives CASSRGARQGGNQPQHF.

This clonotype was seen ten or more times. The V and J genes are TRBV25-1 and TRBJ2-5; TRBD1 is a possible D gene (5 bases). Trimming left V 1 base short and J 2 bases short, with 8 bases between. Per the germline V gene, CDR1 is MGHDK and CDR2 is SYGVNS. The CDR3 contains 14 residues. This CDR3 is CASSELTEQETQYF. Written as DNA, the CDR3 is TGTGCCAGCAGTGAATTGACAGAACAAGAGACCCAGTACTTC.

In its sample, this clonotype was seen a few times. The J gene is TRBJ1-5, the V gene TRBV15, with D possibly matching TRBD1 (5 bases). The CDR3 runs to 14 residues. Trimming took 1 base from V and 10 from J, leaving 14 bases between them. Germline CDR1 LNHNV, CDR2 YYDKDF (reference sequence). CDR3 sequence reads: CATSRGNRDQPQHF. In DNA form, the CDR3 reads TGTGCCACCAGCAGAGGGAATAGGGACCAACCCCAGCATTTT.

At least ten counts were recorded for this clonotype. The chain is built from TRBV3-1 and TRBJ1-2; 10 bases map to TRBD1. Germline V lookup: CDR1 LGHDT, CDR2 YNNKEL (reference sequence). The CDR3 is 16 residues long. Trimming took 2 bases from V and 6 from J; bases not matched to a gene: 9. CDR3 sequence: CASSQPGQGVRDGYTF. As DNA, the CDR3 is TGTGCCAGCAGCCAACCAGGACAGGGGGTGAGAGATGGCTACACCTTC. The variable domain in full, with the rest retrieved from reference TRBV3-1 and TRBJ1-2, is DTAVSQTPKYLVTQMGNDKSIKCEQNLGHDTMYWYKQDSKKFLKIMFSYNNKELIINETVPNRFSPKSPDKAHLNLHINSLELGDSAVYFCASSQPGQGVRDGYTFGSGTRLTVV.

The rearrangement uses TRBV12-3 or TRBV12-4 and TRBJ2-7, with D uncertain. The V and J ends lost 6 bases and 2 bases respectively, with 11 bases between them. CDR3 length equals 13 residues. CDR3 protein: CASSPSAPYEQYF. In DNA, the CDR3 is TGTGCCAGCAGCCCATCAGCCCCCTACGAGCAGTACTTC.

This clonotype was detected ten times or more. V usage is TRBV11-2 and J usage is TRBJ2-3; D not certain. Germline V CDR1 and CDR2: SGHAT, FQNNGV. Between the trimmed V and J ends, which lost 5 bases and 0 bases, there was a span of 3 bases. The CDR3 covers 12 residues. DNA for the CDR3: TGTGCCAGCAGCGCCAGCACAGATACGCAGTATTTT. Translated: CASSASTDTQYF.

The table lists this clonotype with many counts. The rearrangement joins TRBV5-1 to TRBJ2-3; D call uncertain. Per the germline V gene, CDR1 is SGHRS and CDR2 is YFSETQ. With 5 bases removed from V and 3 bases from J, the gap between germline ends came to 7 bases. The CDR3 sequence is 12 residues long. This CDR3 reads CASSWGTDTQYF. CDR3 nucleotide sequence: TGCGCCAGCAGTTGGGGTACAGATACGCAGTATTTT. The full variable domain, its missing parts supplied by reference TRBV5-1 and TRBJ2-3, is KAGVTQTPRYLIKTRGQQVTLSCSPISGHRSVSWYQQTPGQGLQFLFEYFSETQRNKGNFPGRFSGRQFSNSRSEMNVSTLELGDSALYLCASSWGTDTQYFGPGTRLTVL.

The gene calls are TRBV5-1 and TRBJ2-3; D is undetermined. V shed 0 bases and J shed 7 bases, with 6 bases lying between them. The CDR3 is made up of 12 amino acids. Germline CDR1 SGHRS, CDR2 YFSETQ. CDR3 coding DNA: TGCGCCAGCAGCTTGGCGGCCTATACGCAGTATTTT. It specifies CASSLAAYTQYF. The full variable domain, completed using reference TRBV5-1 and TRBJ2-3, is KAGVTQTPRYLIKTRGQQVTLSCSPISGHRSVSWYQQTPGQGLQFLFEYFSETQRNKGNFPGRFSGRQFSNSRSEMNVSTLELGDSALYLCASSLAAYTQYFGPGTRLTVL.

This clonotype was counted at least ten times. This CDR3 reads CASTTGLSAGELFF. The CDR3 region has the DNA TGTGCCAGCACAACAGGGTTATCTGCCGGGGAGCTGTTTTTT. The chain is built from TRBV18 and TRBJ2-2; the D gene is possibly TRBD1 (6 bases). Germline V gene lookup returns CDR1 KGHSH and CDR2 LQKENI. CDR3 length: 14 amino acids. Trimming removed 8 bases from V and 6 bases from J, with 16 bases in between.

This clonotype showed up many times. This chain uses TRBV9 with TRBJ1-2; no clear D. The V and J ends lost 3 bases and 6 bases respectively, with 6 bases between them. From germline, CDR1 is SGDLS and CDR2 YYNGEE. This CDR3 has 11 residues. The CDR3 DNA follows: TGTGCCAGCAGCGCCCCACATGGCTACACCTTC. This gives the protein CASSAPHGYTF.

The V call is TRBV7-3, the J call TRBJ1-1; 9 nucleotides line up with TRBD1. The CDR3 consists of 15 residues. Germline assignment: CDR1 SGHTA and CDR2 FQGTGA. V dropped 3 bases and J dropped 4; count of bases not matched to a gene: 6. The CDR3 sequence is CASSFNRGPGTEAFF. CDR3 nucleotide sequence: TGTGCCAGCAGCTTTAACAGGGGGCCGGGCACTGAAGCTTTCTTT.

In its sample, this clonotype was seen many times. The CDR3: CASSYNYGYTF. In nucleotides, the CDR3 is TGTGCCAGCAGTTATAACTATGGCTACACCTTC. The rearrangement uses TRBV28 and TRBJ1-2; D gene ambiguous. There are 11 residues in the CDR3. Germline CDR1 MDHEN, CDR2 SYDVKM. Between the trimmed V and J ends, which lost 4 bases and 1 base, there was a span of 1 base.

The chain couples TRBV29-1 to TRBJ2-1; no firm D call. Germline V gene lookup returns CDR1 SQVTM and CDR2 ANQGSEA. Trimming removed 5 bases from V and 5 bases from J, with 19 bases in between. The CDR3 runs 15 residues. CDR3 DNA sequence: TGCAGCGTTCAGGTACATGCGAGAACAGACAATGAGCAGTTCTTC. Translated: CSVQVHARTDNEQFF.